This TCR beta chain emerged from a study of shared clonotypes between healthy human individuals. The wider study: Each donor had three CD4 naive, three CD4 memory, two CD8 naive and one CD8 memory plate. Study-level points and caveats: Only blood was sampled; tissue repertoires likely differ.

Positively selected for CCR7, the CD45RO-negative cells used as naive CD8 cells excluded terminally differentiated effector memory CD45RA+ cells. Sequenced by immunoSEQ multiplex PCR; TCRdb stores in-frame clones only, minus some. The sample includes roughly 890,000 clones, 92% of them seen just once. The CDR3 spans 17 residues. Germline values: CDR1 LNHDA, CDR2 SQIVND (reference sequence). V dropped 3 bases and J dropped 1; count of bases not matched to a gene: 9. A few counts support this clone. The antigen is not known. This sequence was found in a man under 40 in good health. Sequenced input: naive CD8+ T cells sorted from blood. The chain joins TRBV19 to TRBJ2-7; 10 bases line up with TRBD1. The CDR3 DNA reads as TGTGCCAGTAGTATTAGTCTAGGGGACAGGGGATCCTACGAGCAGTACTTC. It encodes CASSISLGDRGSYEQYF.